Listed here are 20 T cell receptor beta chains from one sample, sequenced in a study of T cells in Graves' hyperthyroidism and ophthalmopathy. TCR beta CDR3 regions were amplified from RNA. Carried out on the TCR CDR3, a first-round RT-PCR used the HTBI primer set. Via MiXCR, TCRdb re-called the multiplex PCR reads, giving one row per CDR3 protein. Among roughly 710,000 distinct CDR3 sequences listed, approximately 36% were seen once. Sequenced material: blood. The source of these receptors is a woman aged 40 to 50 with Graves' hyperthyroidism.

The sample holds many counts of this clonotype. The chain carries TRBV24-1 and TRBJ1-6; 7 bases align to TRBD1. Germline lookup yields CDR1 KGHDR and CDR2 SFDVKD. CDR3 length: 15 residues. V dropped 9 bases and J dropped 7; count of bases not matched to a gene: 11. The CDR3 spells CATSTGDPANSPLHF. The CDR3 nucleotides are TGTGCCACCTCCACAGGGGACCCAGCAAATTCACCCCTCCACTTT.

CDR3 in amino acids: CSARAQGAWTKNIQYF. CDR3 in DNA: TGCAGTGCTAGAGCTCAGGGGGCATGGACCAAAAACATTCAGTACTTC. V is TRBV20-1 and J is TRBJ2-5; TRBD1 matches 8 bases. The J call is doubtful: the DNA matches TRBJ2-4 better. The length of the CDR3 is 16 residues. Germline-derived CDR1 and CDR2 are DFQATT and SNEGSKA (reference sequence).

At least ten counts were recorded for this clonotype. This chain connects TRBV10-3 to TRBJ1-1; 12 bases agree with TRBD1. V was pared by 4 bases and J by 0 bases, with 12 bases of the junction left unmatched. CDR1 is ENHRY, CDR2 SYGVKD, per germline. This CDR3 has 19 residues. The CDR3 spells CAISGSRVGTGGMNTEAFF. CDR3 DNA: TGTGCCATCAGTGGATCACGTGTGGGGACAGGGGGCATGAACACTGAAGCTTTCTTT.

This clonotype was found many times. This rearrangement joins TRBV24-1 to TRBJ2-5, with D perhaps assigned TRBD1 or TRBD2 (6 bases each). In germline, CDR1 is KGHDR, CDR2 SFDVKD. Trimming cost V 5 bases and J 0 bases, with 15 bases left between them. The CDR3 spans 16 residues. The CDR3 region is CATSAGEWDYQETQYF. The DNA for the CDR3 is TGTGCCACCAGTGCAGGGGAGTGGGACTACCAAGAGACCCAGTACTTC.

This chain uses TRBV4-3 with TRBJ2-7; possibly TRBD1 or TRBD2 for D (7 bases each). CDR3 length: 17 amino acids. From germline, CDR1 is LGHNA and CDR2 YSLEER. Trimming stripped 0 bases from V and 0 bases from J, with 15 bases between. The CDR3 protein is CASSQDPQGGGSYEQYF. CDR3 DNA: TGCGCCAGCAGCCAAGACCCCCAGGGGGGGGGCTCCTACGAGCAGTACTTC.

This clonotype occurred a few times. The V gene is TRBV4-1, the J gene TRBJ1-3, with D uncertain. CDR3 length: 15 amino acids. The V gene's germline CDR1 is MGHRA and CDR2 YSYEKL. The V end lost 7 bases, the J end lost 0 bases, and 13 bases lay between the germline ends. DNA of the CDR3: TGCGCCAGCACTCCCTATCCCTCCTCTGGAAACACCATATATTTT. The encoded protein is CASTPYPSSGNTIYF.

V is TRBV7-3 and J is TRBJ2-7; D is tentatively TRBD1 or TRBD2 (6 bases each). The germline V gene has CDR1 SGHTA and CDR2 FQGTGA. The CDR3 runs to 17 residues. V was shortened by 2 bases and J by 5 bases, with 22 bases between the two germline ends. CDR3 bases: TGTGCCAGCAGCTTAGAGGGACTGGGGGCCGGGCACAACGAGCAGTACTTC. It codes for CASSLEGLGAGHNEQYF.

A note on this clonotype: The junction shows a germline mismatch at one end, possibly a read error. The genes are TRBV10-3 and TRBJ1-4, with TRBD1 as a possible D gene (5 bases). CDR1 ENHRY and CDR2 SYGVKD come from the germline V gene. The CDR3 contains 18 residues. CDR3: CASSFILGRGETNEKLFF. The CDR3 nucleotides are TGTGCCAGCAGTTTTATTTTAGGGCGGGGGGAAACTAATGAAAAACTGTTTTTT.

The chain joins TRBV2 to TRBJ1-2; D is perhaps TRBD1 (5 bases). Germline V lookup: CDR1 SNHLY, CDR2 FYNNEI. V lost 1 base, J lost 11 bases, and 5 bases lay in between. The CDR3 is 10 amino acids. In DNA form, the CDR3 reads TGTGCCAGCAGTGAAGGGACATACACCTTC. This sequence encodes CASSEGTYTF.

The CDR3 protein is CSAADRGYTEAFF. In nucleotides, the CDR3 is TGCAGCGCGGCGGACAGGGGGTACACTGAAGCTTTCTTT. V gene TRBV29-1 combines with J gene TRBJ1-1, with 10 positions matching TRBD1. CDR3 length equals 13 residues. Germline values: CDR1 SQVTM, CDR2 ANQGSEA. With V trimmed by 7 bases and J by 3 bases, 5 bases remained unmatched.

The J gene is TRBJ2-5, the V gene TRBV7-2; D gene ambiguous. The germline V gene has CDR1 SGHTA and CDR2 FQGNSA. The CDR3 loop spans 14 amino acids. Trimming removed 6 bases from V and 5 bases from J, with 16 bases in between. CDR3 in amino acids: CASSQGRIFETQYF. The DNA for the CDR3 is TGTGCCAGCAGTCAAGGGCGGATTTTTGAGACCCAGTACTTC. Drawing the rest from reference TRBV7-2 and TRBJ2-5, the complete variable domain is GAGVSQSPSNKVTEKGKDVELRCDPISGHTALYWYRQSLGQGLEFLIYFQGNSAPDKSGLPSDRFSAERTGGSVSTLTIQRTQQEDSAVYLCASSQGRIFETQYFGPGTRLLVL.

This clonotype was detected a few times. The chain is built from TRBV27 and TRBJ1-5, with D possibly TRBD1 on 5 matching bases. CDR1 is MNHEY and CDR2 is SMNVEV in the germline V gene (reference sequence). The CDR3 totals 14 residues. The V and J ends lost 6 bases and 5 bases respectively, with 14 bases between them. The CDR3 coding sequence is TGTGCCAGCAGGCCAGGGTATTACGATCAGCCCCAGCATTTT. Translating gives CASRPGYYDQPQHF.

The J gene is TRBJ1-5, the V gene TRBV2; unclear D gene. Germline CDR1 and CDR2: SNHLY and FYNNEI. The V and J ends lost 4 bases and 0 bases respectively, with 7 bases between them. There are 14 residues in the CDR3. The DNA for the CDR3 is TGTGCCAGCAGTGGAGAAAATAGCAATCAGCCCCAGCATTTT. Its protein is CASSGENSNQPQHF.

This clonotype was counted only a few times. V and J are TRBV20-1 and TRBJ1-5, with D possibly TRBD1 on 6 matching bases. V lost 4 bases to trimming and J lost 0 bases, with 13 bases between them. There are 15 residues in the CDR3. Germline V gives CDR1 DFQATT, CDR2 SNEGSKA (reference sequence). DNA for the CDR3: TGCAGTGCTATTATTCGGACAGATAGCAATCAGCCCCAGCATTTT. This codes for CSAIIRTDSNQPQHF.

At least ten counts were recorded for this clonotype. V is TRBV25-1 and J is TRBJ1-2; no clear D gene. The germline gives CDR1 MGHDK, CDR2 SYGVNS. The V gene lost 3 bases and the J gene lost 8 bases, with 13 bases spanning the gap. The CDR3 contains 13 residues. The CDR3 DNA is TGTGCCAGCAGTGACAATGACCGGTCAGGCTACACCTTC. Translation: CASSDNDRSGYTF.

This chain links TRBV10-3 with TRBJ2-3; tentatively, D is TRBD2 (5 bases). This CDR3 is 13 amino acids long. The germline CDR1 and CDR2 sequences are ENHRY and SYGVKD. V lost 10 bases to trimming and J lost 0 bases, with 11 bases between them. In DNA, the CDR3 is TGTGCCAGCAGCCGACTAAGCACAGATACGCAGTATTTT. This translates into CASSRLSTDTQYF.

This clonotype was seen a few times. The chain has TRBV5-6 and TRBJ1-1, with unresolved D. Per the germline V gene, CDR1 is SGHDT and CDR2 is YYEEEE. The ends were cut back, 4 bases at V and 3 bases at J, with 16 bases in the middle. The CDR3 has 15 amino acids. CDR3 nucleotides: TGTGCCAGCAGCCCCGAATCGAGGCCAGACACTGAAGCTTTCTTT. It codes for CASSPESRPDTEAFF. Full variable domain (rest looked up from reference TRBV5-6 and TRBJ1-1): DAGVTQSPTHLIKTRGQQVTLRCSPKSGHDTVSWYQQALGQGPQFIFQYYEEEERQRGNFPDRFSGHQFPNYSSELNVNALLLGDSALYLCASSPESRPDTEAFFGQGTRLTVV.

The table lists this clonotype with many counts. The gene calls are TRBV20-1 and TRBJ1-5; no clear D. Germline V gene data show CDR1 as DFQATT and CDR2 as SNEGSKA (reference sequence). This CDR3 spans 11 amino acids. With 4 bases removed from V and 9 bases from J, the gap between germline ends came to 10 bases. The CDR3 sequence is CSAKGNRPQHF. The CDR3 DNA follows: TGCAGTGCTAAGGGAAACCGGCCCCAGCATTTT.

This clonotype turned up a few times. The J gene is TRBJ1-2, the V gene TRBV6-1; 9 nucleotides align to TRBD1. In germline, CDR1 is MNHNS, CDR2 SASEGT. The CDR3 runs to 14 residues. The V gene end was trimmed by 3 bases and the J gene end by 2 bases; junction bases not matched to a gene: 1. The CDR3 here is CASSDGTGNYGYTF. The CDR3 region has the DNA TGTGCCAGCAGTGATGGGACAGGGAACTATGGCTACACCTTC.

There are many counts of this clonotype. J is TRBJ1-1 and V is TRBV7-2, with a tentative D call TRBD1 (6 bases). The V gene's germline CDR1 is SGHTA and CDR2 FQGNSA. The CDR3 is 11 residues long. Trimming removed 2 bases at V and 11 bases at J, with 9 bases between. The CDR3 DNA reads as TGTGCCAGCAGCTTATACAGGGAGGCTTTCTTT. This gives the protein CASSLYREAFF.